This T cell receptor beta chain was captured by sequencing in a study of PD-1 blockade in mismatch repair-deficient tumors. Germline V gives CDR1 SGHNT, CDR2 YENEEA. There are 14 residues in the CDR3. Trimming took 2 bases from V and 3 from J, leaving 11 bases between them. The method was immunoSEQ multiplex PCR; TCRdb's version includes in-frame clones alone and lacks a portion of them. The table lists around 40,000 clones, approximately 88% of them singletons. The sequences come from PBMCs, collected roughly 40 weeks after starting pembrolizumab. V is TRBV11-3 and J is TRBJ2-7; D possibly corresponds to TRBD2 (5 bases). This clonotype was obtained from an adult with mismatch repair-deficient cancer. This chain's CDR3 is CASSLSGGLYEQYF. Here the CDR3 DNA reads TGTGCCAGCAGCTTATCCGGCGGACTCTACGAGCAGTACTTC. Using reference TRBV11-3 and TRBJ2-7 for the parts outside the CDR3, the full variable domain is EAGVVQSPRYKIIEKKQPVAFWCNPISGHNTLYWYLQNLGQGPELLIRYENEEAVDDSQLPKDRFSAERLKGVDSTLKIQPAELGDSAVYLCASSLSGGLYEQYFGPGTRLTVT.